This T cell receptor beta chain is drawn from a study of cytomegalovirus exposure and HLA in healthy donors. Study-wide findings and caveats: The majority of TCR sequences were rare, yet some public TCRs appeared in many donors.

The PCR had 60 Vbeta and 13 Jbeta primers. TCRdb's copy holds only in-frame clones and misses some; the assay was immunoSEQ multiplex PCR. Here the sample spans some 190,000 clones, about four fifths being singletons. About this clone itself: Its antigen is not identified.

At sampling all donors were nominally healthy, likely with unrecorded immune exposures. The sequence was collected from a man under 40 in good health and CMV-seropositive. The source material was PBMCs.

Here the CDR3 DNA reads TGTGCCAGTAGCCACATTGGGGCAGGGAGGCGAGGTGGAGAGACCCAGTACTTC. Its translation: CASSHIGAGRRGGETQYF. The gene calls are TRBV19 and TRBJ2-5; D is possibly TRBD2 (6 bases). The CDR3 runs to 18 residues. In germline, CDR1 is LNHDA, CDR2 SQIVND (reference sequence). V lost 6 bases and J 4 bases, leaving 27 bases between the germline ends.